The 24 T cell receptor beta chains given below trace back to one sample, sequenced in a study of blood T cells in healthy people across ages. A J-beta primer mix and a sample-barcoded 5' primer were used in a second PCR of about 7 to 12 cycles. TCRdb re-analysed the 5' RACE reads in MiXCR, keeping a single row per CDR3 protein. The data contain approximately 600,000 distinct CDR3 sequences, under 70% of them seen just once; the ten biggest clones take up around 37%. Sample: blood. The source is a man aged 55 to 70 in good health.

This rearrangement joins TRBV7-2 to TRBJ2-4, with a weak D call TRBD1 (5 bases). Trimming shortened V by 5 bases and J by 7 bases, and 21 bases separated the two germline ends. The germline V gene encodes CDR1 SGHTA and CDR2 FQGNSA. This CDR3 has 16 amino acids. The CDR3 is CASSPLMDIYRNIQYF. In DNA form, the CDR3 reads TGTGCCAGCAGCCCCTTGATGGACATCTACAGGAACATTCAGTACTTC.

The rearrangement links TRBV12-3 or TRBV12-4 to TRBJ1-2; 8 bases are shared with TRBD1. The CDR3 spans 13 residues. V lost 6 bases to trimming and J lost 8 bases; unmatched junction nucleotides: 8. The CDR3 region is CASRVDRGYGYTF. As DNA, the CDR3 is TGTGCCAGCAGGGTCGACAGGGGATACGGCTACACCTTC.

In this sample, this clonotype turned up a few times. The genes are TRBV2 and TRBJ2-5, with D possibly matching TRBD1 (5 bases). The ends were cut back, 5 bases at V and 5 bases at J, with 15 bases in the middle. Germline CDR1 and CDR2: SNHLY and FYNNEI. CDR3 length: 14 residues. Here the CDR3 reads CASSPPGFRETQYF. The CDR3 region has the DNA TGTGCCAGCAGTCCCCCAGGGTTTCGGGAGACCCAGTACTTC.

This clonotype was found once. The chain joins TRBV7-9 to TRBJ2-4; D is perhaps TRBD1 or TRBD2 (6 bases each). Germline V gives CDR1 SEHNR, CDR2 FQNEAQ (reference sequence). The germline V and J ends were trimmed by 7 bases and 2 bases, with 27 bases remaining between them. This CDR3 region has 19 residues. The CDR3 region is CASTTSRGADHLTKNIQYF. In DNA, the CDR3 is TGTGCCAGCACGACGTCGAGGGGGGCCGACCACTTGACCAAAAACATTCAGTACTTC. Filled out from reference TRBV7-9 and TRBJ2-4, the complete variable domain reads DTGVSQNPRHKITKRGQNVTFRCDPISEHNRLYWYRQTLGQGPEFLTYFQNEAQLEKSRLLSDRFSAERPKGSFSTLEIQRTEQGDSAMYLCASTTSRGADHLTKNIQYFGAGTRLSVL.

The chain joins TRBV6-1 to TRBJ2-7; 8 bases fit TRBD1. The V segment lost 4 bases and the J segment 3 bases; nucleotides outside the gene matches: 8. This CDR3 is built from 15 residues. Germline lookup yields CDR1 MNHNS and CDR2 SASEGT. The CDR3 spells CASSGFGQGRYEQYF. The CDR3 DNA follows: TGTGCCAGCAGTGGTTTCGGACAGGGCCGCTACGAGCAGTACTTC.

The CDR3 nucleotides read TGCAGTGCTAGTCACGCCGGGACTCGGATAACAGATACGCAGTATTTT. It specifies CSASHAGTRITDTQYF. This chain links TRBV20-1 with TRBJ2-3, with D possibly matching TRBD2 (6 bases). Germline V CDR1 and CDR2: DFQATT, SNEGSKA (reference sequence). V was cut by 3 bases and J by 3 bases, with 19 bases left in between. The CDR3 has 16 residues.

The sample holds a few counts of this clonotype. V and J are TRBV5-1 and TRBJ1-2; 7 bases are a match to TRBD1. This CDR3 spans 13 amino acids. J lost 4 bases, V lost 4 bases, and 4 bases had no gene match. Germline V gene sequence: CDR1 SGHRS, CDR2 YFSETQ. The CDR3: CASSVQGGYGYTF. The CDR3 coding sequence is TGCGCCAGCAGCGTCCAGGGGGGCTATGGCTACACCTTC.

This rearrangement joins TRBV10-3 to TRBJ1-2; 12 positions agree with TRBD1. V dropped 6 bases and J dropped 3; count of bases not matched to a gene: 17. The CDR3 spans 19 residues. Germline CDR1 is ENHRY and CDR2 is SYGVKD. CDR3 amino acids: CAIRPGQGARKVQDYGYTF. CDR3 DNA sequence: TGTGCCATCAGGCCGGGACAGGGGGCGAGAAAGGTACAGGACTATGGCTACACCTTC.

The gene calls are TRBV6-5 and TRBJ2-1, with TRBD2 matching 8 bases. Germline V gene sequence: CDR1 MNHEY, CDR2 SVGAGI. The J segment lost 4 bases and the V segment lost 2 bases, leaving 4 bases of the junction unmatched. The length of the CDR3 is 15 residues. The CDR3 spells CASSYVRGAYNEQFF. The CDR3 DNA sequence: TGTGCCAGCAGTTACGTGCGGGGGGCGTACAATGAGCAGTTCTTC.

CDR3 residues: CASSDLGGAYGYTF. As DNA, the CDR3 is TGTGCCAGCAGTGACCTCGGGGGAGCCTATGGCTACACCTTC. V and J are TRBV2 and TRBJ1-2; tentative D call: TRBD1 (5 bases). The V gene lost 3 bases and the J gene lost 4 bases, with 12 bases spanning the gap. This CDR3 spans 14 amino acids. The germline V gene encodes CDR1 SNHLY and CDR2 FYNNEI.

The table lists this clonotype with a few counts. The chain uses TRBV5-1 and TRBJ2-1, with D perhaps TRBD2 (6 bases). The germline CDR1 and CDR2 sequences are SGHRS and YFSETQ. V was pared by 7 bases and J by 0 bases, with 14 bases between. CDR3 length: 15 amino acids. CDR3 residues: CASHAGLSSYNEQFF. CDR3 sequence (DNA): TGCGCCAGCCATGCGGGGCTGAGCTCCTACAATGAGCAGTTCTTC.

V gene TRBV3-1 combines with J gene TRBJ1-5; 9 nucleotides align to TRBD1. V was pared by 2 bases and J by 6 bases, with 11 bases of the junction left unmatched. The CDR3 contains 17 residues. Germline values: CDR1 LGHDT, CDR2 YNNKEL (reference sequence). The CDR3 loop reads CASSQTTGTGRIQPQHF. The CDR3 bases are TGTGCCAGCAGCCAAACTACCGGGACAGGGAGGATTCAGCCCCAGCATTTT.

This clonotype has a handful of counts. This sequence joins TRBV9 and TRBJ2-7, with TRBD1 identical over 9 bases. CDR1 and CDR2 (germline): SGDLS, YYNGEE. The CDR3 totals 15 residues. The V segment lost 0 bases and the J segment 3 bases; nucleotides outside the gene matches: 4. The DNA for the CDR3 is TGTGCCAGCAGCGTAGACCCGACAGGGGGCTACGAGCAGTACTTC. Its translation is CASSVDPTGGYEQYF.

This clonotype has just a few counts. CDR3 nucleotide sequence: TGCAGTCCGGGACAGGGCCGAGGGACCCAGTACTTC. Protein: CSPGQGRGTQYF. The chain uses TRBV20-1 and TRBJ2-5; 9 bases agree with TRBD1. The V and J ends lost 8 bases and 7 bases, in that order; junction bases with no gene match: 8. Germline assignment: CDR1 DFQATT and CDR2 SNEGSKA (reference sequence). The CDR3 consists of 12 residues.

The J gene is TRBJ2-5, the V gene TRBV4-1, with 9 bases aligning to TRBD1. TRBJ2-7 matches the DNA end more closely, so the J call is doubtful. CDR1 is MGHRA, CDR2 YSYEKL, per germline. This CDR3 has 16 amino acids. The CDR3 spells CASSQEPPDRGNEQYF. In DNA, the CDR3 is TGCGCCAGCAGCCAAGAACCACCGGACAGGGGAAACGAGCAGTACTTC.

The rearrangement uses TRBV12-3 or TRBV12-4 and TRBJ2-5; 12 bases are a match to TRBD2. The J segment lost 5 bases and the V segment lost 8 bases, leaving 6 bases of the junction unmatched. This CDR3 spans 14 amino acids. CDR3: CASSGLAGSETQYF. CDR3 DNA: TGTGCCAGCTCGGGACTAGCGGGTTCGGAGACCCAGTACTTC.

This clonotype was counted only a few times. CDR3 coding DNA: TGTGCCAGCAGCTTAACGACTAGCGGGGGGGCGAAGGAGACCCAGTACTTC. Residues: CASSLTTSGGAKETQYF. The chain couples TRBV5-8 to TRBJ2-5; TRBD2 agrees at 14 bases. Germline CDR1 SGHTS, CDR2 YDEGEE. The CDR3 totals 17 residues. V lost 2 bases, J lost 5 bases, and 8 bases stayed unmatched.

The chain has TRBV28 and TRBJ2-5; D perhaps matches TRBD2 (5 bases). The CDR3 is made up of 14 amino acids. Trimming removed 6 bases at V and 1 base at J, with 12 bases between. The V gene's germline CDR1 is MDHEN and CDR2 SYDVKM. CDR3 sequence: CASRRVGSQETQYF. The CDR3 DNA reads as TGTGCCAGCAGACGGGTGGGGAGCCAAGAGACCCAGTACTTC.

This clonotype was observed a single time. V is TRBV12-3 or TRBV12-4 and J is TRBJ2-5; 9 positions agree with TRBD2. The CDR3 runs to 15 residues. Trimming took 4 bases from V and 4 from J; bases not matched to a gene: 7. The CDR3 coding sequence is TGTGCCAGCAGTTCTGCGGGGGGGCCGGGAGAGACCCAGTACTTC. Translation gives CASSSAGGPGETQYF.

The chain recombines TRBV7-2 with TRBJ1-6; TRBD1 aligns across 11 bases. Trimming removed 4 bases from V and 3 bases from J; junction bases left unmatched: 5. CDR3 length equals 17 residues. Germline loops: CDR1 SGHTA, CDR2 FQGNSA. CDR3 DNA sequence: TGTGCCAGCAGCTGGGGGACAGGGGGTATCTATAATTCACCCCTCCACTTT. Translated, it gives CASSWGTGGIYNSPLHF.

This rearrangement joins TRBV20-1 to TRBJ2-6; D is unclear. Trimming took off 1 base at V and 0 bases at J, with 7 bases between the two ends. The germline V gene encodes CDR1 DFQATT and CDR2 SNEGSKA (reference sequence). The CDR3 runs 15 residues. Here the CDR3 reads CSARGRSSGANVLTF. The CDR3 DNA sequence: TGCAGTGCTAGAGGACGGTCCTCTGGGGCCAACGTCCTGACTTTC.

V gene TRBV10-3 combines with J gene TRBJ2-6; 11 bases align to TRBD1. This CDR3 region has 15 residues. Unmatched junction bases numbered 6, after V lost 10 bases and J lost 4 bases. Germline values: CDR1 ENHRY, CDR2 SYGVKD. The CDR3 DNA reads TGTGCCACCGGGACAGGGGGGGAAGGGGCCAACGTCCTGACTTTC. Protein: CATGTGGEGANVLTF.

The gene calls are TRBV11-2 and TRBJ2-6, with D possibly called TRBD1 or TRBD2 (6 bases each). V was clipped by 2 bases and J by 4 bases, with 12 bases between them. The germline gives CDR1 SGHAT, CDR2 FQNNGV. There are 16 residues in the CDR3. The CDR3 spells CASSLPGDWGANVLTF. The CDR3 DNA reads TGTGCCAGCAGCTTACCAGGGGACTGGGGGGCCAACGTCCTGACTTTC.

The chain's CDR3 is CATSRDRRGSEQFF. The CDR3 nucleotides are TGTGCCACCAGCAGAGATCGTAGGGGGAGCGAGCAGTTCTTC. This sequence joins TRBV15 and TRBJ2-1; perhaps TRBD1 as D (6 bases). The germline V gene encodes CDR1 LNHNV and CDR2 YYDKDF (reference sequence). CDR3 size: 14 residues. Trimming stripped 0 bases from V and 10 bases from J, with 13 bases between. Complete variable domain (other parts from reference TRBV15 and TRBJ2-1): DAMVIQNPRYQVTQFGKPVTLSCSQTLNHNVMYWYQQKSSQAPKLLFHYYDKDFNNEADTPDNFQSRRPNTSFCFLDIRSPGLGDTAMYLCATSRDRRGSEQFFGPGTRLTVL.